This record looks at one T cell receptor (beta chain) sequence and its context. Its antigen is currently not known. There are no base qualities to consult, and no much larger clone falls within one base. The immunoSEQ platform was used to sequence TCR beta CDR3 regions at survey depth. The QIAamp DNA micro kit was used to extract genomic DNA from every cultured and uncultured CD8+ T cell population. The original methods were these. Any sample with under 5,000 productive reads was excluded, and this exclusion removed about 6.5% of the roughly 75 cultures stimulated with HIV peptides. A MANAFEST web app trimmed sequences to CDR3 and removed nonproductive sequences, CDR3s under 5 amino acids, and those not starting C or ending F/W. To count as antigen-specific, a clonotype had to be expanded in at least 2 of 3 replicates compared with the no-peptide control at FDR 0.01, and only within one epitope family. A specific clonotype also had to show a frequency at least fivefold higher than in wells stimulated with peptides from other epitope families. TCRdb provides this immuneACCESS table in a form limited to in-frame rearrangements. Some clones are lacking; in checked studies, under half of them reflect an unresolved V gene, and why the rest are absent is not known. The V and J calls and clone size were taken over from that table, and D and trimming were inferred from the DNA. Here the sample has a few thousand clones; 65% to 70% occur a single time. Of the sample, around 46% falls within the top ten clones.

The EasySep Human CD8+ T Cell Enrichment Kit was used on day 10 to isolate CD8+ T cells from every culture. These data belong to a study of CD8 T cell repertoires and HIV-1 epitope variants (TCRdb year 2020). For the study in its entirety: In separate culture wells, T cells were stimulated with each of twenty-five peptides that represented autologous and known Gag and Nef epitope variants. A CMV, EBV and flu peptide pool, the Ebola AY9 epitope as negative control, and a no-peptide well were included as control conditions. Three Gag epitope families and Nef HW9 and YT9 were included among the tested epitopes. T cells were enriched with the EasySep Human T Cell Enrichment Kit and co-cultured with equal numbers of autologous T cell-negative cells as antigen-presenting cells. The cultures were grown for 10 days in IMDM with gentamicin, and half of the media was changed on days 3 and 7 with IL-2, IL-7 and IL-15 added. An aliquot of 1M T cells was saved as an uncultured baseline condition, separate from the roughly 80 T cell cultures. A total of some 83 T cell cultures were run, with each culture condition done in triplicate except for one peptide, which was done in duplicate.

Results and caveats for the whole study, not just this receptor: The assay identified only TCR beta chains and indicated proliferation in response to antigen, without indicating T cell function or cytokine profile. The study identified about 10 antigen-specific TCR beta clonotypes, over 5 of which appeared to be cross-reactive for autologous or known escape epitope variants. Roughly 5 clonotypes recognized the Nef KF9 family and one clonotype recognized the HW9 family, while no responses were seen to the TAALDMSHF plasma variant.

The sequence derives from a male donor with HIV. Source material: cultured CD8+ T cells derived from PBMCs.

CDR3 region: CASSLAQGQDEQFF. DNA sequence: TGTGCCAGCAGCTTAGCCCAGGGCCAGGATGAGCAGTTCTTC. In this chain, TRBV13 is recombined with TRBJ2-1; matching of 5 bases hints at TRBD1 as the D gene. V was cut back by 1 base and J by 8 bases, leaving a gap of 12 bases between them. CDR1 and CDR2 were assigned from the germline V gene (reference sequence) as PRHDT and FYEKMQ. The CDR3 contains 14 residues, cysteine and phenylalanine counted. Here the CDR3 DNA is all that survives: 42 bases in frame from base 1.